The rows below give T cell receptor beta chains drawn from one sample of a study of blood T cell repertoires in COVID-19. Only in-frame clones appear in the TCRdb table, and some are missing; sequencing was by immunoSEQ multiplex PCR. The data contain more than 450,000 clones, roughly 90% of them singletons. The specimen sequenced was PBMCs or T cells enriched from blood (not recorded which). The receptors originated from a woman younger than 35 who had recovered from COVID-19. Each CDR3 is given without its conserved first and last residue. The order of the fields is V gene, D gene, J gene, CDR3 protein. The D gene is left open where the match is weak.

TRBV29-1	.	TRBJ1-1	SVAKQGAEAF
TRBV7-2	.	TRBJ1-2	ASSPRGGTANYGYT
TRBV2	TRBD1	TRBJ2-1	ASSRGTGFSNEQF
TRBV13	TRBD1	TRBJ2-5	ASSSGTGSETQY
TRBV9	.	TRBJ2-2	ASSVRLGAGELF
TRBV28	.	TRBJ1-1	ASSYRDTEAF
TRBV3-1/TRBV3-2	.	TRBJ1-5	ASSQDFGVYSNQPQH
TRBV4-1	TRBD1	TRBJ1-1	ASSQLYRGMNTEAF
TRBV11-2	.	TRBJ1-1	ASSLAARPEAF
TRBV11-2	TRBD1	TRBJ2-2	ASSLAYRTGDTGELF
TRBV5-1	.	TRBJ1-1	ASSLDGQGNEAF
TRBV11-2	.	TRBJ2-7	ASSLGGTTLYEQY
TRBV6-5	.	TRBJ2-7	ASSLTGYSYEQY
TRBV5-1	.	TRBJ2-1	ASSPDSQDEQF
TRBV7-2	.	TRBJ2-7	ASSLIGEYEQY
TRBV10-3	TRBD1	TRBJ1-5	AIQGAGNQPQH
TRBV5-1	TRBD2	TRBJ2-1	ASSETSGESNEQF
TRBV4-2	TRBD1	TRBJ2-7	ASSLGQGEYEQY
TRBV18	TRBD1	TRBJ2-1	ASSPGQGQLHNEQF
TRBV19	.	TRBJ1-2	ASIISGDRGGYT
TRBV24-1	.	TRBJ2-7	ATSWLASYEQY
TRBV10-3	TRBD1	TRBJ1-1	AISEGTGLAF
TRBV7-2	TRBD1	TRBJ2-7	ASSLGQGDEQY
TRBV3-1/TRBV3-2	.	TRBJ2-2	ASSQQTGDTGELF
TRBV20-1	TRBD1	TRBJ1-4	SASPGQATNEKLF
TRBV30	.	TRBJ1-4	AWSVRFNEKLF
TRBV14	.	TRBJ1-3	ASRSAAGGNTIY
TRBV27	TRBD2	TRBJ2-7	ASSGASGAYEQY
TRBV6-5	.	TRBJ2-7	ASSPGEYYEQY
TRBV6-5	TRBD1	TRBJ1-4	ASSSLQGEGEKLF
TRBV6-4	TRBD1	TRBJ2-1	ASSDRTGEQF
TRBV2	.	TRBJ1-2	ATVKTPNYGYT
TRBV5-4	.	TRBJ2-7	ASSWGREAERYEQY
TRBV7-8	.	TRBJ1-5	ASSHRREGEPQPQH
TRBV5-1	TRBD2	TRBJ2-3	ASTPGGDTDTQY
TRBV28	.	TRBJ1-4	ASSIIPQSGGEKLF
TRBV29-1	TRBD1	TRBJ1-1	SVQVQGADTEAF
TRBV29-1	TRBD1	TRBJ1-2	SVGRPQGTGGYGYT
TRBV2	TRBD1	TRBJ2-1	ASSGTGNNEQF
TRBV24-1	.	TRBJ2-2	ATSERAGELF
TRBV14	.	TRBJ1-3	ASSEDGGSTIY
TRBV19	TRBD1	TRBJ1-6	ASSIGSGDSSYNSPLH
TRBV5-1	TRBD2	TRBJ2-6	ASSHGGVAGNSGANVLT
TRBV24-1	TRBD1	TRBJ1-2	ATSDRETNYGYT
TRBV4-2	TRBD1	TRBJ1-4	ASSQGGTANEKLF
TRBV11-2	TRBD1	TRBJ1-1	ASSFLQGASEAF
TRBV5-8	.	TRBJ1-2	ASSYDRNYGYT
TRBV5-5	TRBD2	TRBJ2-2	ASSLVASGGYTGELF
TRBV18	.	TRBJ1-1	ASSPISEVNTEAF
TRBV2	.	TRBJ1-2	ASSEMEAANYGYT